A selection of T cell receptor beta chains follows, all from one sample in a study of T cell repertoires in cytomegalovirus infection. TCRdb redid the calling of the reads with MiXCR, one entry per CDR3 protein. This sample has 150,000 to 200,000 distinct CDR3 sequences, with about 30% found just once. Sequences were obtained from PBMCs. Receptors originate from a human donor in good health (CMV status not recorded). Some clones in this sample may be carry-over from other donors' samples. Both conserved end residues are part of each CDR3. D genes are given only for firm matches. Expanded clones are given a class, and other clones once, few, many or no size at all.

cdr3_nt cdr3_aa v_call clone_size cdr3_length j_call d_call
TGCAGTGCTAGGCGGGGGGGTGGTCAGCCCCAGCATTTT CSARRGGGQPQHF TRBV20-1 many 13 TRBJ1-5 -
TGTGCCAGCAGTTTTTTGGACAGAAATCAGCCCCAGCATTTT CASSFLDRNQPQHF TRBV28 few 14 TRBJ1-5 -
TGTGCCAGCAGCTTCCGGACGGAGAGCTCCTATAATTCACCCCTCCACTTT CASSFRTESSYNSPLHF TRBV11-2 few 17 TRBJ1-6 -
TGCAGCGTTGAAGTAGGGGACTATGGCTACACCTTC CSVEVGDYGYTF TRBV29-1 few 12 TRBJ1-2 -
TGTGCCAGCAGCTTGGGGCCTCAAAGACAGGTCCCCTACGAGCAGTACTTC CASSLGPQRQVPYEQYF TRBV7-6 medium-sized 17 TRBJ2-7 -
TGTGCCAGTAGCTGGGGGCAGAGCGCTGGCTACACCTTC CASSWGQSAGYTF TRBV19 - 13 TRBJ1-2 -
TGTGCCAGCAGCCCCGACTGGGGCGGCACTGAAGCTTTCTTT CASSPDWGGTEAFF TRBV11-2 - 14 TRBJ1-1 -
TGTGCCAGTAGTCCCGGGACAGGTACCTCTGGCTACACCTTC CASSPGTGTSGYTF TRBV19 - 14 TRBJ1-2 TRBD1
TGTGCCACCAGCAGAGAGACAGGGACCTACGAGCAGTACTTC CATSRETGTYEQYF TRBV15 few 14 TRBJ2-7 TRBD1
TGTGCCAGCAGCCGTTCGGCAAACGAGCAGTACTTC CASSRSANEQYF TRBV7-2 few 12 TRBJ2-7 -
TGTGCCAGCAGTTCCTGGACTAGCGGGGGCACCGGGGAGCTGTTTTTT CASSSWTSGGTGELFF TRBV6-2/TRBV6-3 - 16 TRBJ2-2 TRBD2
TGTGCCAGCAGCTTAACAGAGGGGGGGCCCTACGAGCAGTACTTC CASSLTEGGPYEQYF TRBV7-6 - 15 TRBJ2-7 -
TGTGCCAGCAGCTTTAATGGGGGAAACACTGAAGCTTTCTTT CASSFNGGNTEAFF TRBV7-2 few 14 TRBJ1-1 -
TGCAGTGCTAGGGGGGGCCCCAACAATGAGCAGTTCTTC CSARGGPNNEQFF TRBV20-1 few 13 TRBJ2-1 -
TGTGCCAGCAGCTTCACAACGGCTGAAGCTTTCTTT CASSFTTAEAFF TRBV5-6 - 12 TRBJ1-1 -
TGTGCCAGCAGTTTGAGGGGAGGTGAAAAACTGTTTTTT CASSLRGGEKLFF TRBV12-3/TRBV12-4 many 13 TRBJ1-4 -
TGTGCCAGCAGTTACTCGAGGGAAAGTAATTCACCCCTCCACTTT CASSYSRESNSPLHF TRBV6-6 - 15 TRBJ1-6 -
TGTGCCAGCAGCCCAGACCGGAACTACGAGCAGTACTTC CASSPDRNYEQYF TRBV7-2 many 13 TRBJ2-7 -
TGCAGTGCTAGAGGCCTCAGGGACCTGGAGCAGTTCTTC CSARGLRDLEQFF TRBV20-1 many 13 TRBJ2-1 -
TGTGCCAGCAGCCCCGGACACTACGAGCAGTACTTC CASSPGHYEQYF TRBV7-2 many 12 TRBJ2-7 -
TGCAGCGCATTCCAAGGGGAGGACTATGGCTACACCTTC CSAFQGEDYGYTF TRBV29-1 - 13 TRBJ1-2 -
TGTGCCAGCAGCCCTTCCGGGAACCCCGGGGGGGGGCAGTTCTTC CASSPSGNPGGGQFF TRBV7-3 - 15 TRBJ2-1 TRBD2
TGTGCCAGCAGCTTAGAAATGGCGGGGACTCACCGGAAGACCCAGTACTTC CASSLEMAGTHRKTQYF TRBV7-2 many 17 TRBJ2-5 -
TGTGCCAGCAGCTTAAGAGGAGTCCGCGGGGAGCTGTTTTTT CASSLRGVRGELFF TRBV7-2 many 14 TRBJ2-2 -
TGTGCCAGCAGAGAACTCAGGGTTCAGGACATTCAGTACTTC CASRELRVQDIQYF TRBV2 - 14 TRBJ2-4 -